This TCR beta chain comes out of a study of post-analysis software for immune sequencing data (dated by TCRdb to the mid-2010s). Regarding the research as a whole: Relapsing-remitting, secondary progressive and progressive-relapsing multiple sclerosis were recorded as disease courses, and subtype annotation was lacking for some patients. A subset of samples was prepared in parallel using single-end sample barcoding, then pooled and co-amplified after Illumina adapter ligation. The patient repertoires were set against 11 previously published healthy control repertoires from donors whose ages ranged from about 6 to 26 years. General findings and caveats noted by the study authors: The multiple sclerosis patient group was slightly younger than the control group. Multiple sclerosis patients had significantly lower normalized Chao1 diversity than controls, a result that suggests substantial peripheral T-cell clonal expansion. Strong co-clustering of samples prepared in the same batch was shown by direct clustering with F measure, prompting a batch-effect correction. Patients showed significantly higher frequencies than controls for several TRBV segments, among them TRBV5-6, TRBV5-1 and TRBV20-1.

In the germline V gene, CDR1 corresponds to MDHEN and CDR2 to SYDVKM. The CDR3 holds 14 amino acids from the cysteine to the phenylalanine. The sequence is cut down to CDR3 DNA, 42 bases in frame from base 1. V loses 8 bases, J loses 8 bases, and the germline ends lie 19 bases apart. This clonotype has a handful of counts. Its antigen is unknown. No clone much larger than this one lies a single base away; base qualities are absent. The method behind the library was PCR. The run used an Illumina HiSeq 2500. Unique molecular identifiers were incorporated into TCR beta cDNA libraries to reduce PCR and sequencing biases. Roughly 500,000 cDNA molecules were obtained for every 1 to 10 million input T cells, so each molecule roughly corresponded to one T cell. The patient libraries were prepared and sequenced using the same protocol as the earlier healthy control dataset. Samples belonging to the same batch were prepared together, multiplexed and sequenced on a shared HiSeq lane. The authors' pipeline ran thus. Raw barcoded reads were processed with MIGEC, discarding single-read molecular identifier groups before consensus assembly and CDR3 extraction. Clonotype tables were post-analysed with VDJtools, normalizing diversity by down-sampling all datasets to the smallest sample size. To correct batch-related cross-sample contamination, repertoire overlap clustering matched CDR3 amino acid sequences but not nucleotide sequences. Clones were called with MiXCR by TCRdb after fastp trimmed the public reads at Q25, and only in-frame beta chains were retained. Under each unique CDR3 protein, matching rows form one entry showing the most common genes and DNA. Here the V and J calls rest on TCRdb's processing, not on the authors' analysis. In this sample the table shows fewer than 850,000 distinct CDR3 sequences, just under 30% of which occur a single time. The top ten constitute more than 0.45% of the sample.

To demonstrate the VDJtools post-analysis software, the study profiled TCR beta repertoires from the peripheral blood of about a dozen young patients with multiple sclerosis. The patients with multiple sclerosis were children and adolescents between 6 and 15 years of age. This receptor chain uses TRBV28 and TRBJ2-1, with a tentative D gene TRBD1 over 6 matching bases. Sequenced: blood. This sequence was found in a girl aged 10-17 years with multiple sclerosis. The CDR3 is CASRPAGAVDEQFF. The sequenced DNA: TGTGCCAGCCGGCCGGCAGGGGCGGTCGATGAGCAGTTCTTC.